This TCR beta chain was sequenced for a study of T cells after yellow fever vaccination. V dropped 5 bases and J dropped 4 bases, with 15 bases sitting between them. The CDR3 has 15 residues. Germline loops: CDR1 MNHEY, CDR2 SVGEGT. This clonotype was detected a few times. They built TCR cDNA with 5'RACE template switching, a step that put in a universal primer site and UMIs. TCRdb itself ran the 5' RACE reads through MiXCR, one entry per CDR3 protein. The table has about 330,000 distinct CDR3 sequences, 6.8% seen once; the top ten hold roughly a sixth. The chain combines TRBV6-2 or TRBV6-3 with TRBJ1-3; tentative D call: TRBD1 (6 bases). This sequence originates from a man younger than 35 who received the YFV17D yellow fever vaccine. Here the sequenced sample was PBMCs, taken about 41 days after the first yellow fever vaccination. CDR3 amino acids: CASSATYRDGNTIYF. DNA of the CDR3: TGTGCCAGCAGTGCAACCTACAGGGACGGAAACACCATATATTTT.